This entry describes one TCR beta chain. The antigen remains unidentified. The data were obtained in a study of cytomegalovirus exposure and HLA in healthy donors. Points from the study as a whole: While the bulk of TCR sequences proved rare, some public TCRs turned up in many donors. The authors later found HLA-associated TCR beta chains more clonally expanded than equally common others. Serostatus for CMV was the only available immune exposure information.

Trimming at V came to 1 base and at J to 6 bases, leaving 2 bases not matched to a gene. The CDR3 length is 13 residues. In germline, CDR1 is SGHNT, CDR2 YENEEA. 60 Vbeta and 13 Jbeta primers were used in PCR. Libraries were prepared by immunoSEQ multiplex PCR; TCRdb keeps only in-frame clonotypes and omits some of them. The data contain roughly 230,000 clones, around 80% of them singletons. The chain uses TRBV11-3 and TRBJ1-1, with 7 bases identical to TRBD1. The TCR was taken from a boy under 18 in good health and CMV-seronegative. The sample was PBMCs. As DNA, the CDR3 is TGTGCCAGCAGCTTAGGGACAGGCGCTGAAGCTTTCTTT. Amino acid sequence: CASSLGTGAEAFF.